This T cell receptor beta chain was captured in a study of somatic mutations in cytotoxic T cells in rheumatoid arthritis. General study points: Per patient, the largest CD8+ clone was found to exceed 20% of CD8+ cells in about an eighth of the roughly 65 cases.

Profiling relied on immunoSEQ multiplex PCR, and the TCRdb table lists in-frame clones only, not all of them. The profile shows about 21,000 clones, about 83% of them singletons. For this clone: Antigen unknown.

The sample was CD8+ T cells sorted from blood. The receptor was isolated from a man aged 18 to 35 with rheumatoid arthritis.

The CDR3 is CASSQARGPSYNEQFF. For the CDR3, the DNA is TGCGCCAGCAGCCAAGCGAGGGGCCCCTCCTACAATGAGCAGTTCTTC. The chain uses TRBV4-3 and TRBJ2-1; perhaps D is TRBD1 or TRBD2 (5 bases each). V was cut by 1 base and J by 0 bases, with 10 bases left in between. The CDR3 runs to 16 residues. From germline, CDR1 is LGHNA and CDR2 YSLEER.